The present entry profiles one T cell receptor beta chain with its context. Its specificity is not known. The method was immunoSEQ multiplex PCR; TCRdb's version includes in-frame clones alone and lacks a portion of them. The sample records roughly 100,000 clones, approximately 78% being singletons. These data originate in a study of radiotherapy plus CTLA-4 blockade in lung cancer. Study-wide results and caveats: In blood, TCR clones derived from the tumor expanded after radiotherapy plus ipilimumab.

CTLA-4 blockade with ipilimumab, together with focal radiation, was given to patients with chemo-refractory metastatic non-small-cell lung cancer. The V gene end was trimmed by 2 bases and the J gene end by 10 bases; junction bases not matched to a gene: 10. This CDR3 comprises 16 residues. This specimen consisted of peripheral blood, obtained from a patient treated with radiotherapy plus ipilimumab. V and J are TRBV23-1 and TRBJ1-6; TRBD1 matches at 8 bases. TRBV23-1 is an open reading frame, and its role is uncertain. This TCR was recovered from a human donor with non-small cell lung cancer who had a partial response to radiotherapy plus ipilimumab. The CDR3 loop is CASSQQQGEGESPLHF. In DNA, the CDR3 is TGCGCCAGCAGTCAACAACAGGGGGAAGGAGAATCACCCCTCCACTTT.